Shown below are 26 T cell receptor beta chains from a single sample sequenced in a study of response to subunit inactivated influenza vaccine. TCRdb reanalysed the RT-PCR reads using MiXCR and keeps one entry per CDR3 protein. The sample has approximately 200,000 distinct CDR3 sequences, about 15% seen once. The sample here was CD8+ T cells sorted from PBMCs, taken less than 6 days after vaccination. These TCRs come from a man in his forties or fifties who received an inactivated influenza vaccine.

This chain links TRBV6-1 with TRBJ1-1; 9 bases are shared with TRBD1. Germline loops: CDR1 MNHNS, CDR2 SASEGT. The CDR3 spans 16 residues. V lost 7 bases to trimming and J lost 4 bases; unmatched junction nucleotides: 13. The CDR3 DNA reads as TGTGCCAGCAACATGAAGACAGGGGGTTATCTCACTGAAGCTTTCTTT. It specifies CASNMKTGGYLTEAFF.

This clonotype has a count of ten or more. The germline gene is not matched at one end of the junction; a read error may be the cause. The V and J genes are TRBV7-9 and TRBJ2-7; 7 nucleotides line up with TRBD1. The CDR3 contains 15 residues. Germline values: CDR1 SEHNR, CDR2 FQNEAQ (reference sequence). The chain's CDR3 is CASSLHTGVSNEQYF. CDR3 nucleotides: TGTGCCAGCAGCTTACATACAGGGGTCTCCAACGAGCAGTACTTC.

This clonotype was counted a few times. The rearrangement joins TRBV20-1 to TRBJ2-7; D remains unclear. The CDR3 totals 13 residues. CDR1 is DFQATT and CDR2 is SNEGSKA in the germline V gene (reference sequence). V shed 3 bases and J shed 2 bases, with 11 bases lying between them. This CDR3 reads CSASGRITYEQYF. In DNA form, the CDR3 reads TGCAGTGCTAGCGGCAGGATCACCTACGAGCAGTACTTC.

This clonotype was seen more than once but under ten times. The chain recombines TRBV10-3 with TRBJ2-7, with D perhaps TRBD1 (5 bases). With 0 bases removed from V and 2 bases from J, the gap between germline ends came to 11 bases. The germline gives CDR1 ENHRY, CDR2 SYGVKD. CDR3 length equals 15 residues. The CDR3 DNA reads TGTGCCATCAGTGAGTCTGCAGGGCCGACCTACGAGCAGTACTTC. It specifies CAISESAGPTYEQYF.

The CDR3 protein is CASSIRQGTRYEQYF. The CDR3 nucleotides are TGTGCCAGCAGTATAAGACAGGGAACGAGGTACGAGCAGTACTTC. The rearrangement links TRBV28 to TRBJ2-7, with 7 bases lining up with TRBD1. The ends lost 5 bases at V and 4 bases at J; junction bases unmatched: 11. CDR3 size: 15 residues. Germline V gives CDR1 MDHEN, CDR2 SYDVKM.

This chain joins TRBV14 and TRBJ2-2; a weak D match, TRBD1 (5 bases). This CDR3 comprises 13 residues. Looked up from germline, CDR1 is SGHDN and CDR2 is FVKESK. V lost 8 bases and J 2 bases, leaving 9 bases between the germline ends. In DNA form, the CDR3 reads TGTGCCAGCGGACACACCAACACCGGGGAGCTGTTTTTT. Protein product: CASGHTNTGELFF.

This CDR3 is CASQGSGGPNEQFF. In DNA form, the CDR3 reads TGTGCCAGCCAGGGGAGCGGGGGGCCCAATGAGCAGTTCTTC. The rearrangement links TRBV12-3 or TRBV12-4 to TRBJ2-1; 9 positions agree with TRBD2. The CDR3 extends over 14 amino acids. V dropped 8 bases and J dropped 6; count of bases not matched to a gene: 8.

This clonotype was recorded a few times. This chain links TRBV4-2 with TRBJ2-5, with a tentative D call TRBD1 (5 bases). In germline, CDR1 is LGHNA, CDR2 YNFKEQ. CDR3 length equals 16 residues. V was clipped by 0 bases and J by 1 base, with 12 bases between them. DNA of the CDR3: TGTGCCAGCAGCCAAGATCAGGGAAGAGCCCAAGAGACCCAGTACTTC. Protein product: CASSQDQGRAQETQYF.

V and J are TRBV12-3 or TRBV12-4 and TRBJ2-5; tentatively, D is TRBD1 or TRBD2 (7 bases each). V dropped 5 bases and J dropped 5 bases, with 18 bases sitting between them. CDR3 length: 15 residues. CDR3 residues: CASSNPNRGGETQYF. The CDR3 nucleotides are TGTGCCAGCAGTAACCCGAACAGGGGAGGGGAGACCCAGTACTTC.

In its sample, this clonotype was seen a few times. This chain links TRBV7-9 with TRBJ2-1; D remains unclear. V was trimmed by 6 bases and J by 3 bases, leaving 9 bases between them. The CDR3 extends over 13 amino acids. Germline CDR1 is SEHNR and CDR2 is FQNEAQ (reference sequence). Here the CDR3 reads CASSRGDYNEQFF. CDR3 DNA sequence: TGTGCCAGCAGTCGAGGAGACTACAATGAGCAGTTCTTC.

The gene calls are TRBV18 and TRBJ2-5, with TRBD2 as a possible D gene (6 bases). Germline CDR1 and CDR2: KGHSH and LQKENI. Trimming shortened V by 2 bases and J by 2 bases, and 12 bases separated the two germline ends. This CDR3 is built from 15 residues. CDR3 sequence: CASSPGSGSQETQYF. The CDR3, as DNA: TGTGCCAGCTCACCAGGTAGCGGTTCACAAGAGACCCAGTACTTC.

The chain couples TRBV5-1 to TRBJ1-4; a possible D gene is TRBD1 (6 bases). This CDR3 has 15 amino acids. V lost 3 bases to trimming and J lost 8 bases, with 17 bases between them. Germline values: CDR1 SGHRS, CDR2 YFSETQ. This CDR3 is CASSSDSLPGEKLFF. For the CDR3, the DNA is TGCGCCAGCAGCTCGGACAGCTTGCCTGGAGAAAAACTGTTTTTT. Full variable domain (rest looked up from reference TRBV5-1 and TRBJ1-4): KAGVTQTPRYLIKTRGQQVTLSCSPISGHRSVSWYQQTPGQGLQFLFEYFSETQRNKGNFPGRFSGRQFSNSRSEMNVSTLELGDSALYLCASSSDSLPGEKLFFGSGTQLSVL.

By sample fraction, this clonotype is medium-sized. The chain has TRBV7-8 and TRBJ2-7; D gene ambiguous. Germline CDR1 SGHVS, CDR2 FQNEAQ. The CDR3 contains 13 residues. Trimming left V 1 base short and J 3 bases short, with 7 bases between. The CDR3 DNA follows: TGTGCCAGCAGCTTAGTCTCTATCTACGAGCAGTACTTC. Amino acid sequence: CASSLVSIYEQYF.

This clonotype came up many times. CDR3 amino acids: CASSDSWGLAEAFF. The CDR3 nucleotides are TGCGCCAGCAGCGATTCGTGGGGGTTGGCTGAAGCTTTCTTT. The chain uses TRBV5-1 and TRBJ1-1; the D gene is possibly TRBD1 (5 bases). Germline V gene data show CDR1 as SGHRS and CDR2 as YFSETQ. V lost 4 bases and J lost 6, with 16 bases in between. The CDR3 extends over 14 amino acids. The full variable domain, rest sourced from reference TRBV5-1 and TRBJ1-1, is KAGVTQTPRYLIKTRGQQVTLSCSPISGHRSVSWYQQTPGQGLQFLFEYFSETQRNKGNFPGRFSGRQFSNSRSEMNVSTLELGDSALYLCASSDSWGLAEAFFGQGTRLTVV.

This chain joins TRBV7-9 and TRBJ1-2; D might be TRBD1 (6 bases). The CDR3 is made up of 14 amino acids. The germline gives CDR1 SEHNR, CDR2 FQNEAQ (reference sequence). Trimming removed 4 bases from V and 3 bases from J, with 12 bases in between. CDR3 sequence: CASSSPTGYYGYTF. CDR3 coding DNA: TGTGCCAGCAGCTCCCCTACAGGGTACTATGGCTACACCTTC.

The rearrangement links TRBV15 to TRBJ2-7, with 9 bases lining up with TRBD1. Germline V CDR1 and CDR2: LNHNV, YYDKDF (reference sequence). The CDR3 is 15 amino acids. V shed 5 bases and J 5 bases; nucleotides not matched to a gene: 10. Here the CDR3 DNA reads TGTGCCACCAGCGTATACACAGGGGGCGCGAACGAGCAGTACTTC. Translation gives CATSVYTGGANEQYF. Combining the CDR3 with reference TRBV15 and TRBJ2-7 gives the whole variable domain DAMVIQNPRYQVTQFGKPVTLSCSQTLNHNVMYWYQQKSSQAPKLLFHYYDKDFNNEADTPDNFQSRRPNTSFCFLDIRSPGLGDTAMYLCATSVYTGGANEQYFGPGTRLTVT.

This clonotype was recorded many times. The genes are TRBV4-2 and TRBJ2-1, with 9 bases that match TRBD2. V trimming: 4 bases; J trimming: 7 bases; junction bases outside the gene matches: 8. The CDR3 is 15 residues long. CDR1 and CDR2 (germline): LGHNA, YNFKEQ. This chain's CDR3 is CASSPIAGGLNEQFF. CDR3 coding DNA: TGTGCCAGCAGCCCCATCGCGGGGGGGCTGAATGAGCAGTTCTTC.

V gene TRBV12-3 or TRBV12-4 combines with J gene TRBJ1-4; possibly TRBD1 for D (5 bases). The CDR3 loop spans 14 amino acids. V lost 1 base and J 8 bases, leaving 11 bases between the germline ends. The CDR3 DNA reads TGTGCCAGCAGTTTAGGCAGGGTGGGAGAAAAACTGTTTTTT. Its translation: CASSLGRVGEKLFF.

The chain recombines TRBV14 with TRBJ1-2; maybe TRBD1 (5 bases). Germline V gene lookup returns CDR1 SGHDN and CDR2 FVKESK. V was pared by 1 base and J by 7 bases, with 13 bases between. This CDR3 contains 14 residues. The DNA for the CDR3 is TGTGCCAGCAGCCAAGTTTCGGGGGTCGGTGGCTACACCTTC. Translation gives CASSQVSGVGGYTF. The entire variable domain, with the rest obtained from reference TRBV14 and TRBJ1-2, is as follows: EAGVTQFPSHSVIEKGQTVTLRCDPISGHDNLYWYRRVMGKEIKFLLHFVKESKQDESGMPNNRFLAERTGGTYSTLKVQPAELEDSGVYFCASSQVSGVGGYTFGSGTRLTVV.

Only a few counts were recorded for this clonotype. The chain links TRBV6-2 or TRBV6-3 to TRBJ2-7; no definite D call. Germline V gene data show CDR1 as MNHEY and CDR2 as SVGEGT. Trimming removed 0 bases at V and 4 bases at J, with 19 bases between. The CDR3 has 17 amino acids. The chain's CDR3 is CASSYSSPREASYEQYF. DNA for the CDR3: TGTGCCAGCAGTTACTCCTCCCCACGAGAAGCCTCTTACGAGCAGTACTTC.

This clonotype came up a few times. The V call is TRBV2, the J call TRBJ2-1; either TRBD1 or TRBD2 may supply D (5 bases each). The CDR3 is 11 residues long. Trimming cost V 2 bases and J 13 bases, with 9 bases left between them. Germline CDR1 and CDR2: SNHLY and FYNNEI. The chain's CDR3 is CASSEKGPQFF. The CDR3 DNA reads as TGTGCCAGCAGTGAAAAGGGACCACAGTTCTTC.

For this clonotype: A much larger clone sits a single nucleotide away, making a read error possible. This chain links TRBV12-3 or TRBV12-4 with TRBJ2-1; 8 bases are a match to TRBD2. Germline trimming cut 6 bases from V and 6 bases from J; bases unmatched to any gene: 13. This CDR3 has 16 residues. The CDR3 is CASSSTGLGRINEQFF. CDR3 sequence (DNA): TGTGCCAGCAGCTCTACGGGACTAGGCCGTATCAATGAGCAGTTCTTC.

This clonotype was seen a few times. V is TRBV27 and J is TRBJ2-5; a possible D gene is TRBD2 (6 bases). This CDR3 has 14 amino acids. The ends were cut back, 10 bases at V and 5 bases at J, with 20 bases in the middle. The germline gives CDR1 MNHEY, CDR2 SMNVEV (reference sequence). The CDR3 nucleotides are TGTGCCACCAAGGGACTCGCGGACCGGGAGACCCAGTACTTC. Protein sequence: CATKGLADRETQYF.

There are a few counts of this clonotype. The gene calls are TRBV4-3 and TRBJ2-5; D unresolved. Germline CDR1 is LGHNA and CDR2 is YSLEER. The length of the CDR3 is 16 residues. V was cut by 4 bases and J by 2 bases, with 17 bases left in between. The CDR3 loop is CASSPSSGIGQETQYF. The CDR3 bases are TGCGCCAGCAGCCCTTCGAGTGGGATCGGGCAAGAGACCCAGTACTTC.

This clonotype showed up just a few times. This chain links TRBV28 with TRBJ2-5; the D gene is possibly TRBD2 (7 bases). The ends were cut back, 6 bases at V and 5 bases at J, with 22 bases in the middle. This CDR3 comprises 16 residues. Germline V gene data show CDR1 as MDHEN and CDR2 as SYDVKM. The CDR3 sequence: CASRQSFDGRGETQYF. CDR3 coding DNA: TGTGCCAGCAGACAGAGCTTCGATGGGAGGGGGGAGACCCAGTACTTC.

With regard to this clonotype: The junction does not match germline at one end; this may be a read error. The rearrangement uses TRBV7-2 and TRBJ2-7; TRBD2 agrees at 8 bases. CDR3 size: 19 residues. Germline V gene lookup returns CDR1 SGHTA and CDR2 FQGNSA. The CDR3 reads CASSLAYTPGLAILYEQYF. The CDR3 nucleotides are TGTGCCAGCAGCCTAGCCTACACCCCTGGACTAGCCATCTTATACGAGCAGTACTTC. Drawing the rest from reference TRBV7-2 and TRBJ2-7, the complete variable domain is GAGVSQSPSNKVTEKGKDVELRCDPISGHTALYWYRQSLGQGLEFLIYFQGNSAPDKSGLPSDRFSAERTGGSVSTLTIQRTQQEDSAVYLCASSLAYTPGLAILYEQYFGPGTRLTVT.